A selection of T cell receptor beta chains follows, all from one sample in a study of siplizumab effects on memory and regulatory T cells. Profiling relied on immunoSEQ multiplex PCR, and the TCRdb table lists in-frame clones only, not all of them. Here the sample spans 100,000 or so clones, about 93% being singletons. The source material was non-Treg CD4+ T cells sorted from blood. These receptors were obtained from a human donor in good health. The CDR3 runs from the conserved cysteine through the conserved F or W. The D gene is left open where the match is weak. Where a row states a size, it is once, few, many or the class of an expanded clone; other rows omit it.

clone_size j_call d_call v_call cdr3_aa cdr3_nt
. TRBJ1-5 . TRBV28 CASSLVLQGVAAQPQHF TGTGCCAGCAGTTTGGTTCTTCAGGGAGTCGCGGCTCAGCCCCAGCATTTT
. TRBJ1-2 . TRBV15 CATSSKASVGGYTF TGTGCCACCTCTTCTAAGGCCTCCGTAGGCGGCTACACCTTC
. TRBJ1-4 . TRBV18 CASSPPEFRDEKLFF TGTGCCAGCTCACCACCCGAGTTCCGGGATGAAAAACTGTTTTTT
. TRBJ1-5 . TRBV28 CASRKQGPSNQPQHF TGTGCCAGCAGGAAGCAGGGACCTAGCAATCAGCCCCAGCATTTT
. TRBJ1-3 . TRBV9 CASSTVQGAGNTIYF TGTGCCAGCAGCACCGTGCAGGGAGCTGGAAACACCATATATTTT
. TRBJ1-2 . TRBV6-1 CASTSRVGGYTF TGTGCCAGCACTTCCAGGGTTGGGGGCTACACCTTC
. TRBJ2-3 . TRBV21-1 CASSKSLEGATFNTDTQYF TGTGCCAGCAGCAAATCCTTGGAGGGGGCCACTTTTAACACAGATACGCAGTATTTT
once TRBJ2-1 . TRBV6-6 CASSYSTSRGDEQFF TGTGCCAGCAGTTACTCGACCTCCAGGGGCGATGAGCAGTTCTTC
. TRBJ2-7 . TRBV15 CATSNEGIGYEQYF TGTGCCACCAGCAACGAGGGGATAGGATACGAGCAGTACTTC
once TRBJ2-3 . TRBV7-6 CASSLAGGGDTQYF TGTGCCAGCAGCTTAGCGGGAGGTGGAGATACGCAGTATTTT
. TRBJ2-1 . TRBV14 CASSHVRQEQFF TGTGCCAGCAGCCATGTTAGGCAGGAGCAGTTCTTC
. TRBJ2-5 TRBD2 TRBV19 CASSSLDPGLGWETQYF TGTGCCAGTAGCTCCCTCGACCCGGGACTAGGATGGGAGACCCAGTACTTC
. TRBJ1-2 . TRBV6-5 CASSRDGRWGYTF TGTGCCAGCAGTCGGGACGGCCGTTGGGGCTACACCTTC
once TRBJ1-4 . TRBV29-1 CSVKGSDTPYEKLFF TGCAGCGTCAAGGGGTCGGATACCCCCTATGAAAAACTGTTTTTT
. TRBJ2-5 TRBD2 TRBV4-1 CASSRRWGTREGQETQYF TGCGCCAGCAGCCGGAGGTGGGGAACGCGGGAGGGCCAAGAGACCCAGTACTTC
. TRBJ1-2 . TRBV6-1 CASSEWGFRVGSGNYGYTF TGTGCCAGCAGCGAATGGGGGTTTCGTGTGGGGTCAGGCAACTATGGCTACACCTTC
. TRBJ1-1 TRBD1 TRBV11-2 CASSLDRGRAFF TGTGCCAGCAGCTTAGACAGGGGGCGAGCTTTCTTT
. TRBJ2-7 TRBD2 TRBV5-1 CASSRSGAGVREQYF TGCGCCAGCAGCCGAAGTGGAGCGGGAGTAAGGGAGCAGTACTTC
. TRBJ2-3 TRBD2 TRBV7-9 CASSLLLAGKGRDTQYF TGTGCCAGCAGCTTACTGCTAGCGGGGAAAGGTCGAGATACGCAGTATTTT
. TRBJ2-7 TRBD2 TRBV7-9 CASSPREGAGYEQYF TGTGCCAGCAGCCCACGGGAGGGAGCTGGGTACGAGCAGTACTTC
. TRBJ1-5 . TRBV19 CASSIIDSRTQPQHF TGTGCCAGTAGTATTATCGACAGTAGGACTCAGCCCCAGCATTTT
. TRBJ2-1 TRBD1 TRBV29-1 CSVSGTGDNEQFF TGCAGCGTGTCCGGGACAGGGGACAATGAGCAGTTCTTC
. TRBJ1-5 . TRBV19 CASREDRASNQPQHF TGTGCCAGTAGGGAGGACAGAGCCAGCAATCAGCCCCAGCATTTT
. TRBJ2-3 . TRBV7-3 CASSPYSDRAADTQYF TGTGCCAGCAGCCCCTATTCAGATCGGGCCGCAGATACGCAGTATTTT
. TRBJ2-3 . TRBV27 CASRLSISTDTQYF TGTGCCAGCAGACTCTCTATTAGCACAGATACGCAGTATTTT
. TRBJ1-3 . TRBV7-9 CASSLGGNTIYF TGTGCCAGCAGCTTAGGCGGAAACACCATATATTTT
. TRBJ1-1 . TRBV30 CAWSVGRNTEAFF TGTGCCTGGAGTGTAGGTCGCAACACTGAAGCTTTCTTT
. TRBJ1-1 . TRBV6-6 CASSYSRAPEAFF TGTGCCAGCAGTTACTCGAGGGCCCCTGAAGCTTTCTTT
. TRBJ1-5 TRBD1 TRBV25-1 CASSEAGTGKSQPQHF TGTGCCAGCAGTGAAGCCGGGACAGGGAAAAGTCAGCCCCAGCATTTT
. TRBJ2-1 TRBD2 TRBV18 CASSLTSGTYNEQFF TGTGCCAGCTCACTGACTAGCGGGACTTACAATGAGCAGTTCTTC
. TRBJ2-2 TRBD1 TRBV29-1 CSVVRDRNTGELFF TGCAGCGTGGTCCGGGACAGAAACACCGGGGAGCTGTTTTTT
. TRBJ2-2 TRBD2 TRBV30 CAWSVYPGLGSSGELFF TGTGCCTGGAGTGTCTATCCGGGACTAGGAAGTTCCGGGGAGCTGTTTTTT
. TRBJ2-1 TRBD2 TRBV11-2 CASSLDQPSGGVFSEQFF TGTGCCAGCAGCTTAGATCAGCCTAGCGGAGGCGTCTTCAGTGAGCAGTTCTTC
. TRBJ2-1 TRBD2 TRBV10-3 CAISESAGDEQFF TGTGCCATCAGTGAGTCGGCGGGGGATGAGCAGTTCTTC
. TRBJ2-5 . TRBV15 CATSRGIQGEVETQYF TGTGCCACCAGCAGAGGAATCCAGGGCGAGGTCGAGACCCAGTACTTC
. TRBJ2-3 . TRBV27 CASSHQPRTDTQYF TGTGCCAGCAGTCACCAACCACGCACAGATACGCAGTATTTT
once TRBJ2-4 TRBD2 TRBV29-1 CSALTSGSAKNIQYF TGCAGCGCCCTGACTAGCGGGAGTGCCAAAAACATTCAGTACTTC
. TRBJ2-1 . TRBV11-2 CASSFGRTHNEQFF TGTGCCAGCAGCTTTGGGCGGACCCACAATGAGCAGTTCTTC
. TRBJ2-1 . TRBV5-6 CASSLVWRNYNEQFF TGTGCCAGCAGCTTGGTTTGGCGGAACTACAATGAGCAGTTCTTC
. TRBJ2-7 TRBD2 TRBV27 CASTPKGLAVHEQYF TGTGCCAGCACCCCGAAGGGACTAGCGGTTCACGAGCAGTACTTC
. TRBJ2-7 . TRBV15 CATSREKSFEQYF TGTGCCACCAGCAGAGAAAAGAGTTTCGAGCAGTACTTC
. TRBJ1-3 . TRBV10-3 CAITHLGAAGSGNTIYF TGTGCCATCACCCACCTCGGGGCAGCCGGCTCTGGAAACACCATATATTTT
. TRBJ2-3 . TRBV5-4 CASSIPGTDTQYF TGTGCCAGCAGCATACCGGGCACAGATACGCAGTATTTT
. TRBJ2-5 . TRBV4-1 CASSLRPGGTETQYF TGCGCCAGCAGCTTAAGGCCTGGGGGGACCGAGACCCAGTACTTC
. TRBJ2-7 . TRBV18 CASSPRSRVSYEQYF TGTGCCAGCTCACCACGTTCCCGGGTCTCCTACGAGCAGTACTTC
. TRBJ2-7 . TRBV5-6 CASSLTMDRDLRF TGTGCCAGCAGTCTGACGATGGACCGGGACCTCCGCTTC
. TRBJ1-1 . TRBV7-2 CASSLDGSGTEAFF TGTGCCAGCAGCTTAGACGGTAGTGGGACTGAAGCTTTCTTT
. TRBJ2-1 TRBD2 TRBV6-1 CASSVSSGSYNEQFF TGTGCCAGCAGTGTTTCTAGCGGTTCCTACAATGAGCAGTTCTTC
. TRBJ1-3 TRBD1 TRBV9 CASSVSGQGGNTIYF TGTGCCAGCAGCGTATCGGGACAGGGTGGAAACACCATATATTTT
. TRBJ2-4 TRBD2 TRBV5-1 CASSLTSGRADIQYF TGCGCCAGCAGCTTAACTAGCGGGAGGGCTGACATTCAGTACTTC
. TRBJ2-5 TRBD1 TRBV5-4 CASSLFRDRGEYF TGTGCCAGCAGCTTGTTCCGGGACAGGGGGGAATACTTC
once TRBJ2-7 TRBD1 TRBV28 CATLTGPVPEQYF TGTGCCACCTTGACAGGGCCGGTCCCCGAGCAGTACTTC